The rows below give T cell receptor beta chains drawn from one sample of a study of cytomegalovirus exposure and HLA in healthy donors. Profiled with immunoSEQ multiplex PCR; TCRdb holds only in-frame clones, not every one. The profile shows around 110,000 clones, around 71% of them singletons. Material: PBMCs. The receptor set was obtained from a boy between 10 and 17 years old in good health and CMV-seronegative. Both conserved end residues are part of each CDR3. A D gene is named only where the DNA matches it firmly. Size values are once, few and many counts, or a class for expanded clones, and some rows have none.

>TRBJ1-1|-|TRBV30|-
TGTGCCTGGAGGGGAGAGGTTGTAGCTTTCTTT
CAWRGEVVAFF
>TRBJ1-1|TRBD1|TRBV13|-
TGTGCCAGCAGCTCGACAGGGGGCAGGGACACTGAAGCTTTCTTT
CASSSTGGRDTEAFF
>TRBJ2-3|-|TRBV6-4|-
TGTGCCAGCAGTGTGGGCCCCACAGATACGCAGTATTTT
CASSVGPTDTQYF
>TRBJ2-5|TRBD2|TRBV2|once
TGTGCCAGCAGTTATCTAGCGGGAGTTAAGGGAGAGACCCAGTACTTC
CASSYLAGVKGETQYF
>TRBJ1-2|-|TRBV6-5|-
TGTGCCAGCAGCATGGGGGGGGAGGGCTACACCTTC
CASSMGGEGYTF
>TRBJ1-4|-|TRBV16|few
TGTGCCAGCAGCCAATGGGCCGTTAATGAAAAACTGTTTTTT
CASSQWAVNEKLFF
>TRBJ1-5|-|TRBV7-9|-
TGTGCCAGCAGCTTATCCGTCGATCAGCCCCAGCATTTT
CASSLSVDQPQHF
>TRBJ2-2|-|TRBV27|-
TGTGCCAGCAGTTTGATCTGGGGCCGGGCCACCGGGGAGCTGTTTTTT
CASSLIWGRATGELFF
>TRBJ1-5|TRBD1|TRBV25-1|-
TGTGCCAGCAGACAGGGGACTAATCAGCCCCAGCATTTT
CASRQGTNQPQHF
>TRBJ2-1|TRBD2|TRBV4-2|few
TGTGCCAGCAGCCAAGATCATGGGACTAGCGGGAGCGGTGAGCAGTTCTTC
CASSQDHGTSGSGEQFF
>TRBJ2-2|TRBD1|TRBV30|-
TGTGCCTGGAATCCGGGACAGGGGACCGGGGAGCTGTTTTTT
CAWNPGQGTGELFF
>TRBJ2-3|TRBD1|TRBV2|few
TGTGCCAGCAGCGCGACAGGGGACACGCAGTATTTT
CASSATGDTQYF
>TRBJ2-2|TRBD2|TRBV11-3|few
TGTGCCAGCAGCTCCCTCCGGACTAGCGGGACCGGGGAGCTGTTTTTT
CASSSLRTSGTGELFF
>TRBJ2-7|-|TRBV28|medium-sized
TGTGCCAGCAGTTTGCAGGGCTACTACGAGCAGTACTTC
CASSLQGYYEQYF
>TRBJ2-2|TRBD1|TRBV7-9|-
TGTGCCAGCAGCTTACTTCTGGGACAGCTTAACACCGGGGAGCTGTTTTTT
CASSLLLGQLNTGELFF
>TRBJ2-7|TRBD1|TRBV6-1|few
TGTGCCAGCAGTGACCAGGCAGGGGGCCCCTACGAGCAGTACTTC
CASSDQAGGPYEQYF
>TRBJ1-5|TRBD1|TRBV5-6|few
TGTGCCAGCAGCTTAGGGGCCACAGGGGGCGCTTATCAGCCCCAGCATTTT
CASSLGATGGAYQPQHF
>TRBJ1-4|TRBD1|TRBV25-1|-
TGTGCCAGCAGTGAGCGCGCTAACAGGGGAGGAAAACTGTTTTTT
CASSERANRGGKLFF
>TRBJ1-2|TRBD1|TRBV6-5|few
TGTGCCAGCAGCTACTACGGGACAGGGGAAGATGGCTACACCTTC
CASSYYGTGEDGYTF
>TRBJ2-7|TRBD2|TRBV4-2|-
TGTGCCAGCAGCCCCATTACTAGCGGGGGGGCGGGTGAGCAGTACTTC
CASSPITSGGAGEQYF
>TRBJ1-2|TRBD1|TRBV7-8|-
TGTGCCAGCAGCCCCGACAGGGGATATGGCTACACCTTC
CASSPDRGYGYTF
>TRBJ2-3|-|TRBV20-1|-
TGCAGTGCTTCCGTCACAGATACGCAGTATTTT
CSASVTDTQYF
>TRBJ1-5|-|TRBV27|-
TGTGCCAGCCGGGCCGTACAGGGAGATATTTACAATCAGCCCCAGCATTTT
CASRAVQGDIYNQPQHF